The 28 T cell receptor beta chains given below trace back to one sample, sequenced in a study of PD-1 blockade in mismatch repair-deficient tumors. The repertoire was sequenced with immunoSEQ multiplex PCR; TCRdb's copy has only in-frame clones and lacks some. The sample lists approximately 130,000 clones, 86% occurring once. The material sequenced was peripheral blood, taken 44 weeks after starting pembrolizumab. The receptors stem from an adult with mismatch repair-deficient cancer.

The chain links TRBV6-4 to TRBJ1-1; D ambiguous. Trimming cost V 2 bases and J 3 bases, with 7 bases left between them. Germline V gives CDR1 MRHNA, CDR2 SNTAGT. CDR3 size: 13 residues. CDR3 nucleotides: TGTGCCAGCAGTGACAGGGAACACACTGAAGCTTTCTTT. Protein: CASSDREHTEAFF.

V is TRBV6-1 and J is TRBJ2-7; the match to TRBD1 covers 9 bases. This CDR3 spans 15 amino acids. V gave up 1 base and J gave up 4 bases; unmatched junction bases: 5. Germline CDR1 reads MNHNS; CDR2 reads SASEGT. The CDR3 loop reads CASSEGDRVLYEQYF. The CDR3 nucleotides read TGTGCCAGCAGTGAAGGGGACAGGGTTTTATACGAGCAGTACTTC.

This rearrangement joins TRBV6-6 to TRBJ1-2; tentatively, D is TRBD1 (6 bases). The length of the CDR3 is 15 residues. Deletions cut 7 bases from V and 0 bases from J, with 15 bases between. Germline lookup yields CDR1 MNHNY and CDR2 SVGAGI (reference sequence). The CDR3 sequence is CASNRTDLTNYGYTF. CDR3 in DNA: TGTGCCAGCAACCGGACAGACCTAACTAACTATGGCTACACCTTC.

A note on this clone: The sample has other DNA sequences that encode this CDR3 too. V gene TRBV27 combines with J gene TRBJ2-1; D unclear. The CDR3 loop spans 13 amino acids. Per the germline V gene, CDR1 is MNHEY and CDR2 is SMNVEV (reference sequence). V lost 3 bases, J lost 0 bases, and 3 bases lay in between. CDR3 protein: CASSLSSYNEQFF. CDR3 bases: TGTGCCAGCAGTTTGAGCTCCTACAATGAGCAGTTCTTC.

The CDR3 loop is CASSPGTGGTDTQYF. DNA for the CDR3: TGTGCCAGCAGCCCTGGGACAGGGGGGACAGATACGCAGTATTTT. This chain connects TRBV7-3 to TRBJ2-3, with 11 bases that match TRBD1. With 5 bases clipped from V and 3 bases from J, the junction kept 4 bases outside the gene matches. The germline V gene has CDR1 SGHTA and CDR2 FQGTGA. This CDR3 contains 15 residues.

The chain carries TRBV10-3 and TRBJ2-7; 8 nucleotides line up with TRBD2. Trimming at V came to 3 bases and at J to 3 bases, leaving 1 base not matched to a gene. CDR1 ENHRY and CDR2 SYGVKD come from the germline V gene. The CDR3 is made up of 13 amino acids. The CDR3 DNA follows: TGTGCCATCAGTGATACTAGCGGCTACGAGCAGTACTTC. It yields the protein CAISDTSGYEQYF.

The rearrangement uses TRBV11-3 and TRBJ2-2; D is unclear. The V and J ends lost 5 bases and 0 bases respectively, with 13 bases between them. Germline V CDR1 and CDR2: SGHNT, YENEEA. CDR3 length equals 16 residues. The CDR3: CASSPRQYANTGELFF. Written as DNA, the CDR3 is TGTGCCAGCAGCCCCCGGCAGTACGCGAACACCGGGGAGCTGTTTTTT.

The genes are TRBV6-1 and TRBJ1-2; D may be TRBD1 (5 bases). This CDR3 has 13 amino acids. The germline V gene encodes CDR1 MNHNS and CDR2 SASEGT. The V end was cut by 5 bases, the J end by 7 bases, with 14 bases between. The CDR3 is CASSPDVRGGYTF. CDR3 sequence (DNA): TGTGCCAGCAGTCCGGACGTGAGGGGTGGCTACACCTTC.

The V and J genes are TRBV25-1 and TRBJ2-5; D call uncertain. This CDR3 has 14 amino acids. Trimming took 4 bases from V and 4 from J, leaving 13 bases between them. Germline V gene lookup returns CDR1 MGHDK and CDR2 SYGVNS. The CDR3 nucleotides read TGTGCCAGCAGTGGGACCCTAGGTAGAGAGACCCAGTACTTC. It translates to CASSGTLGRETQYF. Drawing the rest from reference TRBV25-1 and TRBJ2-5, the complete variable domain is EADIYQTPRYLVIGTGKKITLECSQTMGHDKMYWYQQDPGMELHLIHYSYGVNSTEKGDLSSESTVSRIRTEHFPLTLESARPSHTSQYLCASSGTLGRETQYFGPGTRLLVL.

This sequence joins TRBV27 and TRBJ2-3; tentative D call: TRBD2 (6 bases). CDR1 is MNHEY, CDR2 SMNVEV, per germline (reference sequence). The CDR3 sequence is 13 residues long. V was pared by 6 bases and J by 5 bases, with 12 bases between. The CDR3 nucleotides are TGTGCCAGCAGCGCCACGGGGGTAGATACGCAGTATTTT. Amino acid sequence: CASSATGVDTQYF.

The CDR3 DNA follows: TGTGCCACCAGGCCCCGGGGGCGATCGGATACGCAGTATTTT. Translated, it gives CATRPRGRSDTQYF. The V gene is TRBV15, the J gene TRBJ2-3; D is tentatively TRBD1 or TRBD2 (6 bases each). The CDR3 totals 14 residues. The germline V gene encodes CDR1 LNHNV and CDR2 YYDKDF (reference sequence). V was cut by 6 bases and J by 6 bases, with 16 bases left in between.

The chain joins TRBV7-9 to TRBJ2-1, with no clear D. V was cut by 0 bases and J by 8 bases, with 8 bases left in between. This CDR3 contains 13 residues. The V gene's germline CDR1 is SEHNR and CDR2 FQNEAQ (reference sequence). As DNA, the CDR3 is TGTGCCAGCAGCTTAGCATTATCATATGAGCAGTTCTTC. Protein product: CASSLALSYEQFF.

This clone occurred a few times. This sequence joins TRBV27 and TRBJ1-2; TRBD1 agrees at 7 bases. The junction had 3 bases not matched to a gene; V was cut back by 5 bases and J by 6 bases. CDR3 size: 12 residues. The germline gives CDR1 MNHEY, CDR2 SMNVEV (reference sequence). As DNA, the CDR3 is TGTGCCAGCAGTCCCACAGGGGATGGCTACACCTTC. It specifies CASSPTGDGYTF.

CDR3 sequence (DNA): TGTGCCAGCAGTTACCGAGACAGTCGGGGCTATGGCTACACCTTC. This sequence encodes CASSYRDSRGYGYTF. The rearrangement links TRBV6-6 to TRBJ1-2; tentatively, D is TRBD1 (5 bases). This CDR3 is 15 amino acids long. From germline, CDR1 is MNHNY and CDR2 SVGAGI (reference sequence). Deletions cut 2 bases from V and 4 bases from J, with 14 bases between.

In nucleotides, the CDR3 is TGCGCCAGCGCCGGGGTTAACTCCTACGAGCAGTACTTC. Translating gives CASAGVNSYEQYF. This chain links TRBV5-1 with TRBJ2-7; D may be TRBD2 (5 bases). V lost 7 bases to trimming and J lost 0 bases, with 11 bases between them. Looked up from germline, CDR1 is SGHRS and CDR2 is YFSETQ. There are 13 residues in the CDR3.

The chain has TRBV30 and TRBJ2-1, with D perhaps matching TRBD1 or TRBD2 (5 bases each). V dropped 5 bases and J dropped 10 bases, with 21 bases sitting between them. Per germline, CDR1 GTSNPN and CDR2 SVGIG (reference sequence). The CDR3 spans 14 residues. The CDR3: CAWGQMGRTMEQFF. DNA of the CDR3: TGTGCCTGGGGGCAAATGGGACGCACAATGGAGCAGTTCTTC.

The CDR3 coding sequence is TGCGCCAGCAGCCAAACTAGCGGGAACTCCTACGAGCAGTACTTC. It specifies CASSQTSGNSYEQYF. This rearrangement joins TRBV4-1 to TRBJ2-7, with 10 bases aligning to TRBD2. The ends lost 2 bases at V and 0 bases at J; junction bases unmatched: 1. This CDR3 spans 15 amino acids. Germline lookup yields CDR1 MGHRA and CDR2 YSYEKL.

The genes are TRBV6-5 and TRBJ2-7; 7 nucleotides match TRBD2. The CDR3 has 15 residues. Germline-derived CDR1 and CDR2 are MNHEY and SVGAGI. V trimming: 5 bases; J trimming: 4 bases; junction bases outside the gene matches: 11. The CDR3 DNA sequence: TGTGCCAGCAGTCCGAAGCGGGAACCCTGGTACGAGCAGTACTTC. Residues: CASSPKREPWYEQYF.

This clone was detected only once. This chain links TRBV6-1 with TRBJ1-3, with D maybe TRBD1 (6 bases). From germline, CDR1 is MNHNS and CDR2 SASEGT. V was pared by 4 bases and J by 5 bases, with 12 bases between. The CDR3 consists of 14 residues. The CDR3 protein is CASSVPRGRNTIYF. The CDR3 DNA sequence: TGTGCCAGCAGTGTCCCCAGGGGTAGAAACACCATATATTTT.

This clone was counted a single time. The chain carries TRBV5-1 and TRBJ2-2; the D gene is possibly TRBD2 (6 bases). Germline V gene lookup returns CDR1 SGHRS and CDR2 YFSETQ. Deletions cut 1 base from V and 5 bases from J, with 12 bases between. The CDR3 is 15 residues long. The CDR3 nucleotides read TGCGCCAGCAGCTTGAGGGGAGGTCAAACCGGGGAGCTGTTTTTT. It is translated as CASSLRGGQTGELFF.

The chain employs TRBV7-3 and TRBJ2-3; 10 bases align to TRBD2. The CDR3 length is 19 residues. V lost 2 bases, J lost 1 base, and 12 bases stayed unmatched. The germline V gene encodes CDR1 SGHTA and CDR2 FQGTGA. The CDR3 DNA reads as TGTGCCAGCAGCTTAGGCCCGAGTCCGGGACTAGCGCGCACAGATACGCAGTATTTT. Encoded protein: CASSLGPSPGLARTDTQYF.

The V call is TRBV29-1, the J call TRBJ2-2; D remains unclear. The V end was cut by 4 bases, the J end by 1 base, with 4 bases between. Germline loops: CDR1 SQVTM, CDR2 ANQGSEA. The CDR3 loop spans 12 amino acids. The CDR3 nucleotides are TGCAGCGTTGTTAGGAACACCGGGGAGCTGTTTTTT. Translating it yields CSVVRNTGELFF.

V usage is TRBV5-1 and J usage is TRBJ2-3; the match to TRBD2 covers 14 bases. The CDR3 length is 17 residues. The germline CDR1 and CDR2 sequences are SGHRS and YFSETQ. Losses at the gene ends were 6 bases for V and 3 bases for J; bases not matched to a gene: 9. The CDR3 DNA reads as TGCGCCAGCACCCCCGGGACTAGCGGGAGAGGTACAGATACGCAGTATTTT. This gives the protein CASTPGTSGRGTDTQYF.

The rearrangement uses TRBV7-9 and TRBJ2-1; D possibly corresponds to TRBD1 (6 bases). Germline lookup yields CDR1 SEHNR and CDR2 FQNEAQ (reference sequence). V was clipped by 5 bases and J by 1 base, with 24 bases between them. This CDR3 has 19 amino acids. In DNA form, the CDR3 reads TGTGCCAGCAGCCTTCTAGAGTCGATAGAGGGGGAGTCCTACAATGAGCAGTTCTTC. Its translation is CASSLLESIEGESYNEQFF. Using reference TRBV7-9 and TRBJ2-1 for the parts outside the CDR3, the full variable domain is DTGVSQNPRHKITKRGQNVTFRCDPISEHNRLYWYRQTLGQGPEFLTYFQNEAQLEKSRLLSDRFSAERPKGSFSTLEIQRTEQGDSAMYLCASSLLESIEGESYNEQFFGPGTRLTVL.

Here the CDR3 reads CASSLDVTGGQFF. DNA of the CDR3: TGTGCCAGCAGCTTAGACGTTACAGGGGGGCAGTTCTTC. This chain joins TRBV11-2 and TRBJ2-1; the match to TRBD1 covers 8 bases. J gave up 12 bases and V 0 bases, and 4 bases lay outside the gene matches. The CDR3 is 13 residues long. Germline-derived CDR1 and CDR2 are SGHAT and FQNNGV.

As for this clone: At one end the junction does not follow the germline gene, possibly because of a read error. The CDR3: CASSGLTGTSSHEQYF. In nucleotides, the CDR3 is TGTGCCAGCAGCGGACTCACCGGGACTAGCTCCCACGAGCAGTACTTC. The chain couples TRBV7-9 to TRBJ2-7; 9 nucleotides agree with TRBD2. The CDR3 loop spans 16 amino acids. Germline V CDR1 and CDR2: SEHNR, FQNEAQ (reference sequence).

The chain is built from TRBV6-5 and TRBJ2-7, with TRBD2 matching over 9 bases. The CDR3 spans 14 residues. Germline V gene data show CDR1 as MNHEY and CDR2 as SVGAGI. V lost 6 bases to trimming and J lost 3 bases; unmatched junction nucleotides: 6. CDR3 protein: CASRYHSGSYEQYF. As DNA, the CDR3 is TGTGCCAGCAGATACCATAGCGGGAGCTACGAGCAGTACTTC.

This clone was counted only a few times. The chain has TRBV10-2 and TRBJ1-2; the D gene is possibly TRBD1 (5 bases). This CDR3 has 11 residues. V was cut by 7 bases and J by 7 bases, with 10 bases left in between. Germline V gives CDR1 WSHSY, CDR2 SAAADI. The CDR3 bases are TGCGCCAGCAAAAGGGGTGGTGGCTACACCTTC. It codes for CASKRGGGYTF.